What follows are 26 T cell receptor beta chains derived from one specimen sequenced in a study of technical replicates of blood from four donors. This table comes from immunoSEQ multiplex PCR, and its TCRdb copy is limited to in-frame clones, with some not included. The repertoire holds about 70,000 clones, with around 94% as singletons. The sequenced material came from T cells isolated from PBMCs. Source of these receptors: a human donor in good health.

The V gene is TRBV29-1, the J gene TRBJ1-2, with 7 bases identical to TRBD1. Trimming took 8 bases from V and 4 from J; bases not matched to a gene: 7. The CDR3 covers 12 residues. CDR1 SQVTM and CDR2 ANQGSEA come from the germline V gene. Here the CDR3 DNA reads TGCAGCACCCCGACAGGGACCTATGGCTACACCTTC. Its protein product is CSTPTGTYGYTF.

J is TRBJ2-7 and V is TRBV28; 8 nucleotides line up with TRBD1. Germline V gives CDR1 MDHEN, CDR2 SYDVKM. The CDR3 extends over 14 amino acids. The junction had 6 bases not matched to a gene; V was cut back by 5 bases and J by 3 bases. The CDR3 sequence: CASSPGGLDYEQYF. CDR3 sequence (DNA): TGTGCCAGCAGTCCAGGGGGCCTAGACTACGAGCAGTACTTC.

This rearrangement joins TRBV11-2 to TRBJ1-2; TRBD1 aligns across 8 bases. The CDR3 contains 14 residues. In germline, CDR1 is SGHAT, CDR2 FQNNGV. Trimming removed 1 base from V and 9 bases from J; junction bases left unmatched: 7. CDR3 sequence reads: CASSLVGQGGSYTF. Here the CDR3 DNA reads TGTGCCAGCAGCTTAGTCGGACAGGGAGGAAGCTACACCTTC.

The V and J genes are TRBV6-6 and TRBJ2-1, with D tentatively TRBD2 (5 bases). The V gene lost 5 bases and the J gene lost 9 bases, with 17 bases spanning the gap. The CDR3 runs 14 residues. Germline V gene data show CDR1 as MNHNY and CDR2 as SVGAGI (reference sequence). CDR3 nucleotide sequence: TGTGCCAGCAGTACATTGGGAGAATGGGGTGAGCAGTTCTTC. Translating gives CASSTLGEWGEQFF.

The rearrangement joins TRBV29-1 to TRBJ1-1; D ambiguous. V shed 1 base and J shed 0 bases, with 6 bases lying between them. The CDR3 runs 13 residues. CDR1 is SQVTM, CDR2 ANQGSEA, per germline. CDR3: CSVEGVLNTEAFF. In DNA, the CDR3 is TGCAGCGTTGAAGGCGTTTTGAACACTGAAGCTTTCTTT.

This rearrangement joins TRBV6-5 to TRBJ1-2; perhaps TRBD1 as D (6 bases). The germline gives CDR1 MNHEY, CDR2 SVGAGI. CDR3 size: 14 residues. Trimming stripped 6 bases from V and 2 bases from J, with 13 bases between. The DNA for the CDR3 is TGTGCCAGCAGCTCACAGGGCTCCAACTATGGCTACACCTTC. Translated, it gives CASSSQGSNYGYTF.

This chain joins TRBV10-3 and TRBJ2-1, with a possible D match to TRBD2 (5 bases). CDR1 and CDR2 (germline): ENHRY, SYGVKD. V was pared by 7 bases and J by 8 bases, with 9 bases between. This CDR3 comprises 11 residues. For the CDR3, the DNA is TGTGCCATCACCGGTAGCGATGAGCAGTTCTTC. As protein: CAITGSDEQFF.

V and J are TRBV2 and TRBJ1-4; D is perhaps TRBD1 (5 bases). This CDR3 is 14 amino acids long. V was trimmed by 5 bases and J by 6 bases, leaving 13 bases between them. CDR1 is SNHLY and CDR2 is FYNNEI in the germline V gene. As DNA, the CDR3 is TGTGCCAGCAGTTACGGGGGAGGGTATGAAAAACTGTTTTTT. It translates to CASSYGGGYEKLFF.

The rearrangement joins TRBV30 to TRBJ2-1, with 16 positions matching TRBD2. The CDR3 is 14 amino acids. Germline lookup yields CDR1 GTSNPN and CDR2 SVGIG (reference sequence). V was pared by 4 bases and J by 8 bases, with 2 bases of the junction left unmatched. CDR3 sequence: CAWTGTSGRDEQFF. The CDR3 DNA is TGTGCCTGGACTGGGACTAGCGGGAGGGATGAGCAGTTCTTC. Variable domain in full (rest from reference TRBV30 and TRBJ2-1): SQTIHQWPATLVQPVGSPLSLECTVEGTSNPNLYWYRQAAGRGLQLLFYSVGIGQISSEVPQNLSASRPQDRQFILSSKKLLLSDSGFYLCAWTGTSGRDEQFFGPGTRLTVL.

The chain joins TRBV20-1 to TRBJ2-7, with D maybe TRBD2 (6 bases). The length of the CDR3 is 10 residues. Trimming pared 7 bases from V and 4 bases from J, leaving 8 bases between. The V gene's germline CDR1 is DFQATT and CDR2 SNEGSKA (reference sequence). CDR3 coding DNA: TGCAGTGGCCGGGGGTACGAGCAGTACTTC. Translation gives CSGRGYEQYF.

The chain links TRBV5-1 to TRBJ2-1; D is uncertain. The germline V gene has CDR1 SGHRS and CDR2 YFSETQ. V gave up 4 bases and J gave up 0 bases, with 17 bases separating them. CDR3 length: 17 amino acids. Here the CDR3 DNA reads TGCGCCAGCAGCCCCTTACCCGGCGGTAGCTCCTACAATGAGCAGTTCTTC. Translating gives CASSPLPGGSSYNEQFF.

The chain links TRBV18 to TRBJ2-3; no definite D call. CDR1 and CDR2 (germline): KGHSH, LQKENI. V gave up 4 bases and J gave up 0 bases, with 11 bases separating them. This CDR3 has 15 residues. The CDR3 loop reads CASSREPTSTDTQYF. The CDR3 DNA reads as TGTGCCAGCTCACGTGAACCTACTAGCACAGATACGCAGTATTTT.

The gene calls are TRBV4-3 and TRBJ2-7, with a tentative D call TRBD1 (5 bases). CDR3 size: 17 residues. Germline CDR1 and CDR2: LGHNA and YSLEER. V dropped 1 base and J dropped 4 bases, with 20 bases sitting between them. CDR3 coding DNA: TGCGCCAGCAGCCAAGGCCTTGGGGCGGCCGCGATTTACGAGCAGTACTTC. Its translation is CASSQGLGAAAIYEQYF.

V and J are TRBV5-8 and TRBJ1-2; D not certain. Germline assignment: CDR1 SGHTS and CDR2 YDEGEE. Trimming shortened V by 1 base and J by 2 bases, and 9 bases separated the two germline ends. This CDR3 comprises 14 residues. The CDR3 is CASSLMRTNYGYTF. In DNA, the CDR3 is TGTGCCAGCAGCTTGATGCGCACCAACTATGGCTACACCTTC.

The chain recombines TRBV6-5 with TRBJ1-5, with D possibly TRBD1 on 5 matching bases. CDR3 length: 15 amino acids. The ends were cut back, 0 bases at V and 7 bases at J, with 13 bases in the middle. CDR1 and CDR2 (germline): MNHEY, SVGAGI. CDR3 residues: CASSYSSGSGQPQHF. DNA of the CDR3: TGTGCCAGCAGTTACTCTTCAGGGTCAGGGCAGCCCCAGCATTTT.

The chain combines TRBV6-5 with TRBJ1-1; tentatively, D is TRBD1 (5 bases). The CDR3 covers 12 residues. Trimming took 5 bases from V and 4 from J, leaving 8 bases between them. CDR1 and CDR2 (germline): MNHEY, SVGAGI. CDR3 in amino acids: CASSPRATEAFF. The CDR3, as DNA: TGTGCCAGCAGTCCCAGGGCCACTGAAGCTTTCTTT.

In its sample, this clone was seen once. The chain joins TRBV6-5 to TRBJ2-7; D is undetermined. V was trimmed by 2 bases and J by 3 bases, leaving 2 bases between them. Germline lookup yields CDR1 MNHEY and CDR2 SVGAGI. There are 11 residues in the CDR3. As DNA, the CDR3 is TGTGCCAGCAGTTACCTCTACGAGCAGTACTTC. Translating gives CASSYLYEQYF.

CDR3 amino acids: CASSPRLGVTEAFF. The CDR3 DNA reads as TGTGCCAGCAGTCCCCGGCTTGGAGTCACTGAAGCTTTCTTT. The rearrangement uses TRBV27 and TRBJ1-1; D uncertain. CDR3 length: 14 amino acids. The V end lost 5 bases, the J end lost 4 bases, and 14 bases lay between the germline ends. CDR1 and CDR2 (germline): MNHEY, SMNVEV (reference sequence).

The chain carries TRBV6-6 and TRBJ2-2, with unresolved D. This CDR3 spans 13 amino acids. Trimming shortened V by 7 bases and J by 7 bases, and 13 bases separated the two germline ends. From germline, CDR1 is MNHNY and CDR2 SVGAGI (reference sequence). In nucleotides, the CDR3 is TGTGCCAGCACGTTTCTAGATATCGGGGAGCTGTTTTTT. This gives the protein CASTFLDIGELFF.

The DNA of the CDR3 is TGTGCCAGCAGCGTAGTCCCACTTCCAGATACGCAGTATTTT. Residues: CASSVVPLPDTQYF. V and J are TRBV9 and TRBJ2-3; D gene unclear. Germline CDR1 is SGDLS and CDR2 is YYNGEE. This CDR3 spans 14 amino acids. Trimming removed 0 bases from V and 4 bases from J, with 9 bases in between.

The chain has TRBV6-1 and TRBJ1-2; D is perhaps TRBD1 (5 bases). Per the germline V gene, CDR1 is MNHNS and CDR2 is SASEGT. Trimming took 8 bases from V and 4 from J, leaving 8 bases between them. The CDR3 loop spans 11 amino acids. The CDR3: CASGGGYGYTF. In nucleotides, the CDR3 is TGTGCCAGCGGGGGGGGCTATGGCTACACCTTC.

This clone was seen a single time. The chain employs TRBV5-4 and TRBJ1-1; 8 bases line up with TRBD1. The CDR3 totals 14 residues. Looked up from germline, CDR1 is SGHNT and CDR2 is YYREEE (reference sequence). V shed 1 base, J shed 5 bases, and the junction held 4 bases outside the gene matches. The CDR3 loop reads CASSLSGGKTEAFF. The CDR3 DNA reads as TGTGCCAGCAGCTTGTCAGGGGGCAAGACTGAAGCTTTCTTT.

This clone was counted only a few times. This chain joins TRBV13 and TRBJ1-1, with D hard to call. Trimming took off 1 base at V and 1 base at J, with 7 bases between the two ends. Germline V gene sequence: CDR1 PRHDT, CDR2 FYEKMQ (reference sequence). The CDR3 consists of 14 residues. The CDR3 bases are TGTGCCAGCAGCTTAGCCGCTACGAACACTGAAGCTTTCTTT. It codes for CASSLAATNTEAFF.

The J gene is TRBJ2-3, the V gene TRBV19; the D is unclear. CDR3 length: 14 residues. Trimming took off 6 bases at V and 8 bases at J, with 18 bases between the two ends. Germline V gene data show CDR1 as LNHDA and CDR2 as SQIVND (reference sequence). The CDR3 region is CASRSVIIAGTQYF. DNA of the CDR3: TGTGCCAGTAGATCGGTCATTATAGCCGGTACGCAGTATTTT.

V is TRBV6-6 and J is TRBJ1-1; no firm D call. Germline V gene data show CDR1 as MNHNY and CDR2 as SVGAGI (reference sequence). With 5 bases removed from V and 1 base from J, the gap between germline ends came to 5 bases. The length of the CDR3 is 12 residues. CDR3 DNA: TGTGCCAGCAGTAACAGGAACACTGAAGCTTTCTTT. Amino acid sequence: CASSNRNTEAFF.

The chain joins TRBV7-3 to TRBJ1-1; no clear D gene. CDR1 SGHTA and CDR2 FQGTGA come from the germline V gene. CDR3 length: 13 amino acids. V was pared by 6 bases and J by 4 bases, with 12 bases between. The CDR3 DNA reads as TGTGCCAGCAGACTTGGGCCTTCCACTGAAGCTTTCTTT. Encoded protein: CASRLGPSTEAFF.